Each of the 14 T cell receptor beta chains below was sequenced from the same sample in a study of T cell clones after liver transplantation. Clones were sequenced by immunoSEQ multiplex PCR, and TCRdb holds only the in-frame ones, with some missing. This sample has 55,000 or so clones, with roughly two thirds found just once. Sequencing was performed on CD4+ T cells from blood, taken before liver transplant. Receptors were obtained from a human donor who received a liver transplant.

The genes are TRBV5-4 and TRBJ2-3, with TRBD1 matching 10 bases. Trimming cost V 4 bases and J 3 bases; bases outside gene matches: 11. Germline CDR1 is SGHNT and CDR2 is YYREEE (reference sequence). CDR3 size: 17 residues. The CDR3 DNA reads TGTGCCAGCAGCCGGAGACAGGGGGCTTCAGAAACAGATACGCAGTATTTT. This encodes CASSRRQGASETDTQYF.

V gene TRBV5-6 combines with J gene TRBJ2-7, with D possibly being TRBD1 (6 bases). Trimming took off 4 bases at V and 0 bases at J, with 14 bases between the two ends. Germline V CDR1 and CDR2: SGHDT, YYEEEE. The CDR3 is 15 residues long. The CDR3 protein is CASSLDRRSSYEQYF. The DNA of the CDR3 is TGTGCCAGCAGCCTAGACAGGAGGAGCTCCTACGAGCAGTACTTC.

The chain has TRBV28 and TRBJ2-6, with D perhaps matching TRBD1 (6 bases). This CDR3 contains 15 residues. Trimming cost V 6 bases and J 7 bases, with 16 bases left between them. Germline V gene data show CDR1 as MDHEN and CDR2 as SYDVKM. CDR3 loop: CASRSADRKANVLTF. The CDR3 coding sequence is TGTGCCAGCAGATCCGCTGACAGGAAAGCCAACGTCCTGACTTTC.

The chain employs TRBV21-1 and TRBJ2-1; the DNA was not used to check the table's D call, TRBD1. TRBV21-1 is listed as a pseudogene. This CDR3 is 16 amino acids long. This chain's CDR3 is CASSKGKDRVYNEQFF. CDR3 coding DNA: TGTGCCAGCAGCAAAGGAAAGGACAGGGTTTACAATGAGCAGTTCTTC.

The rearrangement joins TRBV7-2 to TRBJ2-2; 9 bases agree with TRBD2. The CDR3 is 16 amino acids. V was clipped by 5 bases and J by 3 bases; unmatched bases: 7. Looked up from germline, CDR1 is SGHTA and CDR2 is FQGNSA. CDR3 bases: TGTGCCAGCAGCCGCGGGGGGGCCCGGGACACCGGGGAGCTGTTTTTT. This encodes CASSRGGARDTGELFF.

This chain links TRBV28 with TRBJ1-3; D might be TRBD1 (6 bases). CDR1 and CDR2 (germline): MDHEN, SYDVKM. This CDR3 spans 14 amino acids. The V and J ends lost 3 bases and 4 bases respectively, with 10 bases between them. The CDR3 is CASSFGQLGNTIYF. CDR3 nucleotides: TGTGCCAGCAGTTTTGGACAGTTAGGAAACACCATATATTTT. Variable domain in full (rest from reference TRBV28 and TRBJ1-3): DVKVTQSSRYLVKRTGEKVFLECVQDMDHENMFWYRQDPGLGLRLIYFSYDVKMKEKGDIPEGYSVSREKKERFSLILESASTNQTSMYLCASSFGQLGNTIYFGEGSWLTVV.

This clone has a handful of counts. This sequence joins TRBV10-3 and TRBJ2-3; a possible D gene is TRBD1 (5 bases). Looked up from germline, CDR1 is ENHRY and CDR2 is SYGVKD. This CDR3 has 15 amino acids. V gave up 6 bases and J gave up 3 bases, with 16 bases separating them. The CDR3 DNA reads as TGTGCCATCAGAACAGGTTCGGTTTTAACAGATACGCAGTATTTT. This codes for CAIRTGSVLTDTQYF.

CDR3 sequence: CASSQEGQGGYGGYTF. CDR3 bases: TGCGCCAGCAGCCAAGAAGGACAGGGCGGTTATGGTGGCTACACCTTC. The chain couples TRBV4-1 to TRBJ1-2; TRBD1 matches 8 bases. This CDR3 contains 16 residues. The V gene end was trimmed by 0 bases and the J gene end by 7 bases; junction bases not matched to a gene: 10. Germline CDR1 MGHRA, CDR2 YSYEKL.

This chain uses TRBV6-4 with TRBJ1-6; 7 nucleotides align to TRBD1. V was pared by 3 bases and J by 14 bases, with 10 bases of the junction left unmatched. Per germline, CDR1 MRHNA and CDR2 SNTAGT. The CDR3 has 14 amino acids. CDR3 DNA sequence: TGTGCCAGCAGTGAACTATCCGGGACAGAAGCCCTCCACTTT. Protein product: CASSELSGTEALHF.

The rearrangement joins TRBV5-1 to TRBJ2-5; 7 nucleotides agree with TRBD2. The CDR3 length is 15 residues. The V gene end was trimmed by 6 bases and the J gene end by 1 base; junction bases not matched to a gene: 9. The germline CDR1 and CDR2 sequences are SGHRS and YFSETQ. Written as DNA, the CDR3 is TGCGCCAGCACCCTGAGGCGGGGGAGCCAAGAGACCCAGTACTTC. Translated: CASTLRRGSQETQYF.

The chain uses TRBV5-1 and TRBJ1-3, with D hard to call. The V and J ends lost 2 bases and 2 bases respectively, with 11 bases between them. Germline lookup yields CDR1 SGHRS and CDR2 YFSETQ. The CDR3 sequence is 15 residues long. As DNA, the CDR3 is TGCGCCAGCAGCTTAGGTGGGAGCGCTGGAAACACCATATATTTT. It translates to CASSLGGSAGNTIYF.

The chain combines TRBV5-1 with TRBJ1-1, with unresolved D. Trimming shortened V by 4 bases and J by 5 bases, and 12 bases separated the two germline ends. CDR3 length: 13 amino acids. CDR1 and CDR2 from the germline V gene are SGHRS and YFSETQ. In DNA form, the CDR3 reads TGCGCCAGCAGCCCGGAGGCGCGTACTGAAGCTTTCTTT. It translates to CASSPEARTEAFF.

This sequence joins TRBV11-2 and TRBJ1-5, with D hard to call. Germline CDR1 and CDR2: SGHAT and FQNNGV. V lost 0 bases to trimming and J lost 0 bases, with 6 bases between them. This CDR3 contains 15 residues. In nucleotides, the CDR3 is TGTGCCAGCAGCTTAGATCCGGGTAGCAATCAGCCCCAGCATTTT. The encoded protein is CASSLDPGSNQPQHF.

The chain joins TRBV19 to TRBJ1-2, with 7 bases that match TRBD1. Unmatched junction bases numbered 7, after V lost 9 bases and J lost 3 bases. Germline-derived CDR1 and CDR2 are LNHDA and SQIVND (reference sequence). CDR3 length equals 13 residues. The CDR3 spells CASTAGGHYGYTF. The CDR3 nucleotides read TGTGCCAGCACTGCAGGGGGACACTATGGCTACACCTTC.